Shown below are 26 T cell receptor beta chains from a single sample sequenced in a study of T cell responses to AZD1222 COVID-19 vaccine. Here immunoSEQ multiplex PCR was the method, and the copy in TCRdb shows in-frame clones only, minus some. The repertoire has 100,000 to 150,000 clones, around 90% of them found once; the top ten carry 4% to 5%. The sample consisted of peripheral blood, taken on day 0 of AZD1222 vaccination. These receptors all stem from an adult in good health.

This sequence joins TRBV19 and TRBJ2-4, with D possibly matching TRBD2 (5 bases). The CDR3 runs 16 residues. CDR1 and CDR2 from the germline V gene are LNHDA and SQIVND (reference sequence). V was cut by 3 bases and J by 3 bases, with 15 bases left in between. CDR3 sequence (DNA): TGTGCCAGTAGTATGGCTGGAGGCGCAAGCAAAAACATTCAGTACTTC. It translates to CASSMAGGASKNIQYF.

The rearrangement links TRBV27 to TRBJ1-5; possible D gene TRBD1, 6 bases. CDR3 length: 15 amino acids. Between the trimmed V and J ends, which lost 7 bases and 2 bases, there was a span of 15 bases. Germline V CDR1 and CDR2: MNHEY, SMNVEV (reference sequence). CDR3 coding DNA: TGTGCCAGCAAAAAACAGGGATGGGGCAATCAGCCCCAGCATTTT. As protein: CASKKQGWGNQPQHF.

The V call is TRBV28, the J call TRBJ1-3; D remains ambiguous. Germline values: CDR1 MDHEN, CDR2 SYDVKM. CDR3 size: 15 residues. Trimming pared 5 bases from V and 5 bases from J, leaving 16 bases between. The CDR3 DNA is TGTGCCAGCAGTCCAGAAAAGACTGGACGAAACACCATATATTTT. Amino acid sequence: CASSPEKTGRNTIYF.

The chain uses TRBV20-1 and TRBJ1-2; D unclear. This CDR3 region has 11 residues. V shed 7 bases and J shed 2 bases, with 8 bases lying between them. Germline V lookup: CDR1 DFQATT, CDR2 SNEGSKA (reference sequence). CDR3 region: CSGDSNYGYTF. In DNA form, the CDR3 reads TGCAGTGGGGATTCCAACTATGGCTACACCTTC.

The chain has TRBV10-2 and TRBJ2-3; 8 nucleotides line up with TRBD2. The CDR3 has 12 residues. CDR1 and CDR2 from the germline V gene are WSHSY and SAAADI. V lost 10 bases to trimming and J lost 5 bases; unmatched junction nucleotides: 5. The CDR3 sequence: CATRGAGDTQYF. As DNA, the CDR3 is TGCGCCACGCGGGGGGCAGGAGATACGCAGTATTTT.

The CDR3 nucleotides read TGCGCCAGCGTAGGGGTTAATTCACCCCTCCACTTT. Translated: CASVGVNSPLHF. This sequence joins TRBV5-1 and TRBJ1-6, with a tentative D call TRBD1 (5 bases). The CDR3 covers 12 residues. Trimming removed 7 bases from V and 6 bases from J, with 8 bases in between. Looked up from germline, CDR1 is SGHRS and CDR2 is YFSETQ.

This clone was seen just once. The rearrangement links TRBV4-1 to TRBJ1-1; D unclear. This CDR3 has 14 amino acids. With 3 bases removed from V and 1 base from J, the gap between germline ends came to 9 bases. Germline V CDR1 and CDR2: MGHRA, YSYEKL. The chain's CDR3 is CASSHVGSNTEAFF. CDR3 sequence (DNA): TGCGCCAGCAGCCACGTAGGATCGAACACTGAAGCTTTCTTT.

The J gene is TRBJ1-1, the V gene TRBV14; D unclear. CDR3 length: 14 amino acids. Trimming pared 4 bases from V and 5 bases from J, leaving 14 bases between. The V gene's germline CDR1 is SGHDN and CDR2 FVKESK. This CDR3 reads CASSPRAGNTEAFF. The DNA of the CDR3 is TGTGCCAGCAGCCCCAGAGCGGGGAATACTGAAGCTTTCTTT. Variable domain in full (rest from reference TRBV14 and TRBJ1-1): EAGVTQFPSHSVIEKGQTVTLRCDPISGHDNLYWYRRVMGKEIKFLLHFVKESKQDESGMPNNRFLAERTGGTYSTLKVQPAELEDSGVYFCASSPRAGNTEAFFGQGTRLTVV.

This chain connects TRBV2 to TRBJ1-6; D is undetermined. Trimming left V 7 bases short and J 0 bases short, with 7 bases between. Germline V gene lookup returns CDR1 SNHLY and CDR2 FYNNEI. There are 14 residues in the CDR3. CDR3 sequence (DNA): TGTGCCAGCATGGGGAGCTCCTATAATTCACCCCTCCACTTT. Its protein is CASMGSSYNSPLHF.

The genes are TRBV6-5 and TRBJ1-1; D is possibly TRBD1 (6 bases). The V gene's germline CDR1 is MNHEY and CDR2 SVGAGI. The CDR3 consists of 13 residues. Trimming removed 7 bases at V and 1 base at J, with 10 bases between. CDR3 in amino acids: CASIRGGNTEAFF. The CDR3 DNA sequence: TGTGCCAGCATCAGGGGTGGGAACACTGAAGCTTTCTTT.

This clone is a singleton in its sample. The chain is built from TRBV9 and TRBJ2-3; the match to TRBD2 covers 11 bases. The CDR3 has 17 amino acids. Germline V gene sequence: CDR1 SGDLS, CDR2 YYNGEE. The J segment lost 4 bases and the V segment lost 4 bases, leaving 11 bases of the junction unmatched. The CDR3 region is CASSPRSGGAGADTQYF. DNA of the CDR3: TGTGCCAGCAGCCCTCGTAGCGGGGGGGCCGGGGCAGATACGCAGTATTTT. The full variable domain, its missing parts supplied by reference TRBV9 and TRBJ2-3, is DSGVTQTPKHLITATGQRVTLRCSPRSGDLSVYWYQQSLDQGLQFLIQYYNGEERAKGNILERFSAQQFPDLHSELNLSSLELGDSALYFCASSPRSGGAGADTQYFGPGTRLTVL.

The chain recombines TRBV7-8 with TRBJ2-3, with D perhaps TRBD2 (5 bases). This CDR3 region has 12 residues. Trimming removed 5 bases at V and 6 bases at J, with 9 bases between. The germline V gene has CDR1 SGHVS and CDR2 FQNEAQ. The CDR3 sequence is CASSRDLDTQYF. For the CDR3, the DNA is TGTGCCAGCAGCCGGGATTTGGATACGCAGTATTTT.

The chain has TRBV7-3 and TRBJ2-7, with 7 bases matching TRBD2. V dropped 2 bases and J dropped 2; count of bases not matched to a gene: 9. The length of the CDR3 is 16 residues. Germline CDR1 reads SGHTA; CDR2 reads FQGTGA. The CDR3 region is CASSLGGGGSTYEQYF. CDR3 sequence (DNA): TGTGCCAGCAGCTTAGGTGGCGGGGGTTCAACCTACGAGCAGTACTTC.

The gene calls are TRBV28 and TRBJ1-3; TRBD1 is a possible D gene (5 bases). V lost 10 bases and J lost 0, with 13 bases in between. The CDR3 consists of 14 residues. Germline-derived CDR1 and CDR2 are MDHEN and SYDVKM. CDR3 nucleotides: TGTGCCACCGTAGCTGGGGGCTCTGGAAACACCATATATTTT. As protein: CATVAGGSGNTIYF.

V gene TRBV5-1 combines with J gene TRBJ2-1, with a possible D match to TRBD2 (6 bases). Trimming removed 3 bases from V and 1 base from J, with 8 bases in between. The CDR3 is 14 residues long. The germline V gene encodes CDR1 SGHRS and CDR2 YFSETQ. The CDR3 is CASSSGDSYNEQFF. The CDR3 DNA follows: TGCGCCAGCAGCTCGGGGGATTCCTACAATGAGCAGTTCTTC.

CDR3 bases: TGTGCCTGGAGTGTGCCTAGCGGTCTCAACAATGAGCAGTTCTTC. It encodes CAWSVPSGLNNEQFF. The J gene is TRBJ2-1, the V gene TRBV30, with 7 positions matching TRBD2. Unmatched junction bases numbered 7, after V lost 0 bases and J lost 5 bases. The CDR3 is 15 amino acids. The V gene's germline CDR1 is GTSNPN and CDR2 SVGIG (reference sequence).

J is TRBJ2-1 and V is TRBV7-3; D is perhaps TRBD1 or TRBD2 (6 bases each). Germline CDR1 and CDR2: SGHTA and FQGTGA. The CDR3 runs 17 residues. Trimming removed 0 bases from V and 8 bases from J, with 20 bases in between. CDR3 DNA sequence: TGTGCCAGCAGCTTAACCGGACTAAGGGGGGCTTGGGATGAGCAGTTCTTC. Its protein is CASSLTGLRGAWDEQFF.

The CDR3 sequence is CASSAGQLEQYF. DNA for the CDR3: TGTGCCAGTAGTGCTGGACAGCTCGAGCAGTACTTC. The V gene is TRBV19, the J gene TRBJ2-7; D possibly corresponds to TRBD1 (6 bases). Germline V CDR1 and CDR2: LNHDA, SQIVND (reference sequence). The CDR3 spans 12 residues. V was trimmed by 5 bases and J by 6 bases, leaving 11 bases between them. The full variable domain, rest sourced from reference TRBV19 and TRBJ2-7, is DGGITQSPKYLFRKEGQNVTLSCEQNLNHDAMYWYRQDPGQGLRLIYYSQIVNDFQKGDIAEGYSVSREKKESFPLTVTSAQKNPTAFYLCASSAGQLEQYFGPGTRLTVT.

In this sample, this clone turned up a few times. The rearrangement links TRBV28 to TRBJ2-1, with no clear D. This CDR3 is 12 amino acids long. CDR1 and CDR2 from the germline V gene are MDHEN and SYDVKM. Trimming removed 4 bases from V and 4 bases from J, with 5 bases in between. The CDR3 bases are TGTGCCAGCAGTTACAATTACAATGAGCAGTTCTTC. It yields the protein CASSYNYNEQFF.

The chain employs TRBV7-9 and TRBJ1-1; D gene ambiguous. Germline values: CDR1 SEHNR, CDR2 FQNEAQ (reference sequence). V lost 1 base and J lost 0, with 9 bases in between. This CDR3 has 15 residues. The CDR3 is CASSLGVAMNTEAFF. The CDR3, as DNA: TGTGCCAGCAGCTTAGGGGTGGCGATGAACACTGAAGCTTTCTTT.

The V and J genes are TRBV19 and TRBJ2-7; TRBD1 matches 8 bases. The length of the CDR3 is 15 residues. V was clipped by 5 bases and J by 0 bases; unmatched bases: 6. Germline assignment: CDR1 LNHDA and CDR2 SQIVND (reference sequence). CDR3 region: CASSRGTGGSYEQYF. CDR3 DNA: TGTGCCAGTAGTCGCGGGACAGGCGGCTCCTACGAGCAGTACTTC.

The V call is TRBV3-1 (or the pseudogene TRBV3-2), the J call TRBJ1-1; unclear D gene. Germline V gene sequence: CDR1 LGHDT, CDR2 YNNKEL (reference sequence). The CDR3 spans 13 residues. V was shortened by 1 base and J by 3 bases, with 6 bases between the two germline ends. The DNA for the CDR3 is TGTGCCAGCAGCCAAGGGGCCTACACTGAAGCTTTCTTT. Amino acids: CASSQGAYTEAFF.

This sequence joins TRBV5-5 and TRBJ1-4; D might be TRBD1 (5 bases). This CDR3 is 14 amino acids long. Trimming took 0 bases from V and 9 from J, leaving 12 bases between them. Germline loops: CDR1 SGHKS, CDR2 YYEKEE (reference sequence). CDR3 coding DNA: TGTGCCAGCAGCTTGGGCGCAGGGACCCAAAAACTGTTTTTT. Protein product: CASSLGAGTQKLFF.

The chain carries TRBV27 and TRBJ1-2; 7 positions match TRBD1. The length of the CDR3 is 12 residues. Germline V lookup: CDR1 MNHEY, CDR2 SMNVEV (reference sequence). V shed 5 bases and J 13 bases; nucleotides not matched to a gene: 10. CDR3 in DNA: TGTGCCAGCAGTACGACATCGGGACAGTCCACCTTC. Amino acids: CASSTTSGQSTF.

The chain links TRBV6-5 to TRBJ2-2; D unresolved. The germline gives CDR1 MNHEY, CDR2 SVGAGI. Trimming removed 2 bases at V and 9 bases at J, with 7 bases between. This CDR3 has 12 residues. CDR3 in DNA: TGTGCCAGCAGTTACGACGTCCGGGAGCTGTTTTTT. It specifies CASSYDVRELFF.

The count of this clone is one. The chain carries TRBV28 and TRBJ1-5, with D possibly matching TRBD1 (6 bases). Trimming cost V 4 bases and J 4 bases, with 14 bases left between them. CDR1 and CDR2 (germline): MDHEN, SYDVKM. This CDR3 contains 15 residues. CDR3 DNA sequence: TGTGCCAGCAGTTCGACAGGTCGCCGGAATCAGCCCCAGCATTTT. It codes for CASSSTGRRNQPQHF.